The clone carrying this T cell receptor (beta chain) was seen at least ten times. The source of the sample is a study of Graves' ophthalmopathy and Graves' hyperthyroidism. The CDR3 is made up of 17 amino acids. V was cut by 0 bases and J by 3 bases, with 20 bases left in between. CDR1 is DFQATT, CDR2 SNEGSKA, per germline (reference sequence). RNA transcripts were the template, and TCR beta CDR3 regions were amplified from them. The workflow started with a first-round RT-PCR run with HTBI primers and then moved on to a second-round multiplex PCR. TCRdb redid the calling of the multiplex PCR reads with MiXCR, one entry per CDR3 protein. The data show about 740,000 distinct CDR3 sequences, around 40% seen once.

This chain uses TRBV20-1 with TRBJ1-1; D may be TRBD1 (6 bases). The sequenced material came from peripheral blood. The receptor's source is an adult man with Graves' ophthalmopathy. Here the CDR3 DNA reads TGCAGTGCTAGAGATCGAGGGGATACAGGGAGGGACACTGAAGCTTTCTTT. Its protein product is CSARDRGDTGRDTEAFF.